This T cell receptor (beta chain) originates from a study of cytomegalovirus exposure and HLA in healthy donors. Findings and caveats of the study: Rare sequences made up most TCRs, while some public TCRs were found in many donors.

CDR1 is SGHTA and CDR2 is FQGNSA in the germline V gene. Trimming took off 4 bases at V and 1 base at J, with 5 bases between the two ends. This CDR3 is built from 12 residues. Using immunoSEQ multiplex PCR, the repertoire was profiled, and TCRdb retains in-frame clones only, with some absent. The repertoire includes 150,000 to 200,000 clones, around four fifths of them detected once, and 2% to 2.5% sits in the top ten. In its sample, this clone was seen a few times. Its target is unknown. The V and J genes are TRBV7-2 and TRBJ2-7; D gene uncertain. The receptor's source is a man aged 25 to 40 in good health and CMV-seropositive. The sequenced sample was PBMCs. The CDR3 protein is CASSSFSYEQYF. The CDR3 bases are TGTGCCAGCAGCTCTTTTTCCTACGAGCAGTACTTC.